The text below deals with one T cell receptor (beta chain). This clone has just a few counts. Its antigen specificity is not known. No much larger clone exists at a distance of one base, and base qualities are not known. Spanning cysteine to phenylalanine, the CDR3 consists of 14 amino acids. CDR3 DNA only is kept here, 42 bases in frame from base 1. Taken from the germline V gene, the CDR1 and CDR2 loops are SGHVS and FNYEAQ. For this chain, trimming is 5 bases at the V end and 6 bases at the J end, and the number of junction bases without a gene match is 9. Each collaborating institution followed its own protocols to collect whole blood in K2EDTA tubes. For TCRbeta analysis, collaborator samples were shipped as frozen whole blood, as isolated PBMCs, or as DNA extracted from either sample type. The entry originates in a study of blood T cell repertoires in COVID-19 (dated by TCRdb to 2018 to 2021). Describing the broader study: Samples covering the acute and convalescent phases of COVID-19 were provided by collaborators in the United States, Italy and Spain. The prospective study material was composed of cDNA or gDNA derived from T cells, B-cell-depleted T cells, or PBMCs. The dataset comprised deeply sampled blood TCRbeta repertoires from subjects exposed to, actively infected with, or recovered from COVID-19. A freely available public database, intended as a resource for researchers studying the immune response to SARS-CoV-2, is where the repertoires were released. The samples were drawn from the first 160 participants of the ongoing ImmuneRACE study and from over a thousand subjects provided by 6 global collaborators. A de-identified subject ID, COVID-19 status, age in years and sex were almost always included in the sample metadata. Where available, HLA class I and class II types were obtained from metadata supplied by the sample provider rather than from assay-based typing. The investigation overall reported the following: Clinical and demographic metadata were provided uncurated, with the amount varying by source and participant.

TCRbeta CDR3 regions were amplified from genomic DNA by means of the immunoSEQ Assay, a bias-controlled multiplex PCR. On the authors' methods: The number of nucleated cells in each sample was estimated by amplification of reference gene primers within the assay. Sequence reads were collapsed and filtered to measure the absolute abundance of every unique TCRbeta CDR3 rearrangement. For each sample, productive Simpson clonality was calculated as the square root of Simpson's diversity index over productive rearrangements. This immuneACCESS table, as held by TCRdb, lists in-frame sequences with V and J called but not all clones. Of the missing ones, under half trace to an unresolved V gene in checked studies; the others have no known cause. Clone size and V and J calls were adopted from that table, with D and trimming inferred from the DNA. This sample comprises more than 150,000 clones, about 82% of them detected only once. The ten largest account for about 7.3% of the sample.

Recombination joined TRBV7-6 with TRBJ1-2, with 7 bases matching TRBD1. The sequence was obtained from a man in his forties or fifties with active or convalescent COVID-19. The source material was peripheral blood. The encoded CDR3 is CASSPSAGGHGYTF. The DNA reads as follows: TGTGCCAGCAGCCCCTCGGCAGGGGGGCATGGCTACACCTTC.